This record covers a single T cell receptor beta chain. Its antigen remains unknown. This entry comes from a study of shared clonotypes between healthy human individuals. Findings and limits, study-wide: There were few donors, and this limited the genetic and exposure-history diversity represented. Rarefaction curves obtained for sorted subsets showed sequencing incomplete despite large depth. Non-shared clonotypes showed lower generation probabilities than clonotypes common to all four donors.

Produced via immunoSEQ multiplex PCR; TCRdb's table is partial and in-frame only. The table has some 900,000 clones, approximately 80% seen once. V was shortened by 2 bases and J by 8 bases, with 12 bases between the two germline ends. Germline CDR1 and CDR2: SQVTM and ANQGSEA. This CDR3 has 13 amino acids. Sequencing was performed on memory CD4+ T cells sorted from blood. This sample's subset: CD45RA-negative fraction. V and J are TRBV29-1 and TRBJ1-4; possible D gene TRBD1, 5 bases. This TCR was sampled from a man between 18 and 29 years old in good health. CDR3 bases: TGCAGCGTTGAAATCCAGGGCGAGGAAAAACTGTTTTTT. The encoded protein is CSVEIQGEEKLFF.